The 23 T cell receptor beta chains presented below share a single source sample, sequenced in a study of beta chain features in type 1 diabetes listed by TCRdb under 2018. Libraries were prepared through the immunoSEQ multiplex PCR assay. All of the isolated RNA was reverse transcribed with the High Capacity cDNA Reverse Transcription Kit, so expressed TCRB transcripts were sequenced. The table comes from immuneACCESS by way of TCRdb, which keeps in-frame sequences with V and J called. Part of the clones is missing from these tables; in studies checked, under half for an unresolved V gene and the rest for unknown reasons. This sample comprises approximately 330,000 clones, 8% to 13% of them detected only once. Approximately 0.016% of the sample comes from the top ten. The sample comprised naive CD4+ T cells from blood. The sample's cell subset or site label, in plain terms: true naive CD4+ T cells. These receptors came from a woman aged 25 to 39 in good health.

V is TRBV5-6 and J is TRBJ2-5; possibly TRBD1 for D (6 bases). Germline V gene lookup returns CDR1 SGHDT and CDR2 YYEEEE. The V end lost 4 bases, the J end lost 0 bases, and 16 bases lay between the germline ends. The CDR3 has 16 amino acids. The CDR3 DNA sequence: TGTGCCAGCAGCGCAAGGGGACACCCGTACCAAGAGACCCAGTACTTC. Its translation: CASSARGHPYQETQYF.

CDR3 nucleotide sequence: TGCGCCAGCAGAATGCCCCAGGGGACCACTGAAGCTTTCTTT. This gives the protein CASRMPQGTTEAFF. The rearrangement joins TRBV5-1 to TRBJ1-1; TRBD1 is a possible D gene (6 bases). Germline CDR1 and CDR2: SGHRS and YFSETQ. V shed 5 bases and J shed 4 bases, with 15 bases lying between them. There are 14 residues in the CDR3.

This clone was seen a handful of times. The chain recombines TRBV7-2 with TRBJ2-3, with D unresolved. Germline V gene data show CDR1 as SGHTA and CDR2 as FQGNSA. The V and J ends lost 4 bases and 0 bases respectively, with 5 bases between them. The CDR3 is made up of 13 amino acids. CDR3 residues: CASSYSSTDTQYF. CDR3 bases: TGTGCCAGCAGCTATTCGAGCACAGATACGCAGTATTTT.

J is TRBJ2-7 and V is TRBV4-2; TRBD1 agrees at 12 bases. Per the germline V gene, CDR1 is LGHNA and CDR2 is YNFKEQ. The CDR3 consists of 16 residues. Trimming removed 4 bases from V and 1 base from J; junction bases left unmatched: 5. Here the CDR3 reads CASSLQGQGASYEQYF. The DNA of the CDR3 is TGTGCCAGCAGCCTCCAGGGACAGGGGGCTTCCTACGAGCAGTACTTC.

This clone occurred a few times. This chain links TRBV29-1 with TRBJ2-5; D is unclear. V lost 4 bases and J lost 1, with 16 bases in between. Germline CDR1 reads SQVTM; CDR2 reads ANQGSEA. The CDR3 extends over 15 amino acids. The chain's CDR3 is CSVVSLFWAQETQYF. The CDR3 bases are TGCAGCGTTGTGTCCCTGTTCTGGGCCCAAGAGACCCAGTACTTC.

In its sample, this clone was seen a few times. CDR3 DNA: TGTGCCACCCGAAACAGGGGGTCGGGGAGTCGCGGCTACACCTTC. Translated: CATRNRGSGSRGYTF. The J gene is TRBJ1-2, the V gene TRBV28, with 8 bases aligning to TRBD1. Germline-derived CDR1 and CDR2 are MDHEN and SYDVKM. V trimming: 10 bases; J trimming: 8 bases; junction bases outside the gene matches: 18. The CDR3 runs 15 residues.

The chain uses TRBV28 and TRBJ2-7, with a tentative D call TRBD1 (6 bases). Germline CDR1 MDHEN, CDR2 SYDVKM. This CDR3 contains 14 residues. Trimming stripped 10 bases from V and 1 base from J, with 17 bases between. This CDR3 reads CATHRTVFSYEQYF. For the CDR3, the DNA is TGTGCCACCCACAGGACAGTTTTTTCCTACGAGCAGTACTTC.

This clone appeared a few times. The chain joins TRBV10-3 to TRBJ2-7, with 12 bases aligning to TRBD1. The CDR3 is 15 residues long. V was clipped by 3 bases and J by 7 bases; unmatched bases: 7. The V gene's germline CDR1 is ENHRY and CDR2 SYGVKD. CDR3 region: CAISDRDRGRGEQYF. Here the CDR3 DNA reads TGTGCCATCAGTGATCGGGACAGGGGGCGCGGGGAGCAGTACTTC.

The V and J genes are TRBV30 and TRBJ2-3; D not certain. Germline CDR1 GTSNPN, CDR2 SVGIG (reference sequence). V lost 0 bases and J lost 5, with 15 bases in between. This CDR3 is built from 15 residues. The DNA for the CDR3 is TGTGCCTGGAGTGTCCCCCCCCAAGTCGGAGATACGCAGTATTTT. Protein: CAWSVPPQVGDTQYF.

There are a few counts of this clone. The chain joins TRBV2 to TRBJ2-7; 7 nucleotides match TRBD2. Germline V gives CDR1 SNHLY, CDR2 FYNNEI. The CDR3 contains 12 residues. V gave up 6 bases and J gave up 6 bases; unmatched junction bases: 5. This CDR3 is CASRETSSEQYF. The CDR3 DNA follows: TGTGCCAGCAGGGAGACTAGCTCCGAGCAGTACTTC.

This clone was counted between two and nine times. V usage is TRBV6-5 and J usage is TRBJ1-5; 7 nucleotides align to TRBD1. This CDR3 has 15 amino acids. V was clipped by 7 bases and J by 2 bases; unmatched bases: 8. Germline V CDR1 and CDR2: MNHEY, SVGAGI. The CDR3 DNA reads TGTGCCAGCATGGGGGACAGATTCGGCAATCAGCCCCAGCATTTT. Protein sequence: CASMGDRFGNQPQHF.

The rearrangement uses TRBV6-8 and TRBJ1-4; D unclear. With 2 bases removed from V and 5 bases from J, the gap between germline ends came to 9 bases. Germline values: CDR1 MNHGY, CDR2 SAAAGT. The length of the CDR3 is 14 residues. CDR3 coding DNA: TGTGCCAGCAGTTACGTGGCGGAAAATGAAAAACTGTTTTTT. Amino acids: CASSYVAENEKLFF.

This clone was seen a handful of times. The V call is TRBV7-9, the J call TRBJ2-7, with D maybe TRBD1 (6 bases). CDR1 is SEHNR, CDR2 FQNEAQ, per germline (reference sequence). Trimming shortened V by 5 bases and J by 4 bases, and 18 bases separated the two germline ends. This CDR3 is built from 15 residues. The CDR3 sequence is CASSLDSPTSYEQYF. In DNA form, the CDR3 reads TGTGCCAGCAGCCTGGACAGCCCTACGAGTTACGAGCAGTACTTC.

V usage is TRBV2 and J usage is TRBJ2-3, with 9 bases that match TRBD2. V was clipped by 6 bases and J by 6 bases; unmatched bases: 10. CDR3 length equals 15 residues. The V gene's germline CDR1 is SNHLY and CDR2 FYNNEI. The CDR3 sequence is CASSWGASGTDTQYF. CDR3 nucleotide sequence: TGTGCCAGCAGCTGGGGGGCTAGCGGGACTGATACGCAGTATTTT.

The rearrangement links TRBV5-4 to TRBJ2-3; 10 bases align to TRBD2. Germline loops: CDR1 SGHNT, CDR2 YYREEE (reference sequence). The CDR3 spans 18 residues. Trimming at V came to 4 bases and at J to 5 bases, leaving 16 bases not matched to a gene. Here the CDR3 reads CASSQRASSGRAKDTQYF. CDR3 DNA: TGTGCCAGCAGCCAGCGAGCCTCAAGCGGGAGGGCAAAAGATACGCAGTATTTT.

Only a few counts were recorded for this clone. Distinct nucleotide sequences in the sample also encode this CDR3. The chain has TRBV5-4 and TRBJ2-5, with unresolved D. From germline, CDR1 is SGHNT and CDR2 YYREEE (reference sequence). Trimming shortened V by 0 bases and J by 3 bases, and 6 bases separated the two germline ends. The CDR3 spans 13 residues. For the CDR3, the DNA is TGTGCCAGCAGCTTGGTCCAGAAAGAGACCCAGTACTTC. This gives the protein CASSLVQKETQYF.

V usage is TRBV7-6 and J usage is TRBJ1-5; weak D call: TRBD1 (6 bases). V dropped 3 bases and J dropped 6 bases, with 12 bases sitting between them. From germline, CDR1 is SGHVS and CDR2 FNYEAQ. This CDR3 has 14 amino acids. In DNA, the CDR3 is TGTGCCAGCAGCTTTGGGGACATTGGTCAGCCCCAGCATTTT. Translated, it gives CASSFGDIGQPQHF.

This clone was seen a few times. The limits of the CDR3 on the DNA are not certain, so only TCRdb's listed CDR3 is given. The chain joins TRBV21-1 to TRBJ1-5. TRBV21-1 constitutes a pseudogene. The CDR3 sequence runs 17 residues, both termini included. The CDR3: CASSKAGWGVGNQPQHF.

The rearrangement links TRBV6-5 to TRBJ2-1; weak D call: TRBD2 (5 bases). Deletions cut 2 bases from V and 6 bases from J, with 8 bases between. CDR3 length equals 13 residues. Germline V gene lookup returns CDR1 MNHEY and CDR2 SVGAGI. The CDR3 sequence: CASSYKDSNEQFF. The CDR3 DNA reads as TGTGCCAGCAGTTACAAGGACTCCAATGAGCAGTTCTTC.

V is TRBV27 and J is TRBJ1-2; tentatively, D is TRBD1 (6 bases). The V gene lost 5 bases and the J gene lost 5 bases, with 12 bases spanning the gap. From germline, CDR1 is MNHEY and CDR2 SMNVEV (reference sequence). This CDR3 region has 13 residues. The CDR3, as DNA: TGTGCCAGCAGTGTCCAGGGGCGGTATGGCTACACCTTC. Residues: CASSVQGRYGYTF.

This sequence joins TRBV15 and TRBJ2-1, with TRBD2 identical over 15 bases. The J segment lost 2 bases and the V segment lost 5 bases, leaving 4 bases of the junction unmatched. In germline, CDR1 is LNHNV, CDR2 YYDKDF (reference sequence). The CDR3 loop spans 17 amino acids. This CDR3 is CATSVGLAGGTYNEQFF. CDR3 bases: TGTGCCACCAGCGTGGGACTAGCGGGAGGTACCTACAATGAGCAGTTCTTC.

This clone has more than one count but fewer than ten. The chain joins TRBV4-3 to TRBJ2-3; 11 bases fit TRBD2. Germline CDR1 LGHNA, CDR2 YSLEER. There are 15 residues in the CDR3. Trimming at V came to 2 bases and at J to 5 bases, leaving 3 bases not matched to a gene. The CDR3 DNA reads TGCGCCAGCAGCCAAACTAGCGGGAGTTTAGATACGCAGTATTTT. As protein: CASSQTSGSLDTQYF.

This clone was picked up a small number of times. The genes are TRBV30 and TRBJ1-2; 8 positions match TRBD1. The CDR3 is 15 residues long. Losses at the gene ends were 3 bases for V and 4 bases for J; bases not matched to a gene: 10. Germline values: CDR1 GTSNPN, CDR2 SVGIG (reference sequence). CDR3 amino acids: CAWSPRQGTTYGYTF. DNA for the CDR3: TGTGCCTGGAGCCCGAGACAGGGGACAACCTATGGCTACACCTTC. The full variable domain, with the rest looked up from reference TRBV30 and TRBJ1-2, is SQTIHQWPATLVQPVGSPLSLECTVEGTSNPNLYWYRQAAGRGLQLLFYSVGIGQISSEVPQNLSASRPQDRQFILSSKKLLLSDSGFYLCAWSPRQGTTYGYTFGSGTRLTVV.